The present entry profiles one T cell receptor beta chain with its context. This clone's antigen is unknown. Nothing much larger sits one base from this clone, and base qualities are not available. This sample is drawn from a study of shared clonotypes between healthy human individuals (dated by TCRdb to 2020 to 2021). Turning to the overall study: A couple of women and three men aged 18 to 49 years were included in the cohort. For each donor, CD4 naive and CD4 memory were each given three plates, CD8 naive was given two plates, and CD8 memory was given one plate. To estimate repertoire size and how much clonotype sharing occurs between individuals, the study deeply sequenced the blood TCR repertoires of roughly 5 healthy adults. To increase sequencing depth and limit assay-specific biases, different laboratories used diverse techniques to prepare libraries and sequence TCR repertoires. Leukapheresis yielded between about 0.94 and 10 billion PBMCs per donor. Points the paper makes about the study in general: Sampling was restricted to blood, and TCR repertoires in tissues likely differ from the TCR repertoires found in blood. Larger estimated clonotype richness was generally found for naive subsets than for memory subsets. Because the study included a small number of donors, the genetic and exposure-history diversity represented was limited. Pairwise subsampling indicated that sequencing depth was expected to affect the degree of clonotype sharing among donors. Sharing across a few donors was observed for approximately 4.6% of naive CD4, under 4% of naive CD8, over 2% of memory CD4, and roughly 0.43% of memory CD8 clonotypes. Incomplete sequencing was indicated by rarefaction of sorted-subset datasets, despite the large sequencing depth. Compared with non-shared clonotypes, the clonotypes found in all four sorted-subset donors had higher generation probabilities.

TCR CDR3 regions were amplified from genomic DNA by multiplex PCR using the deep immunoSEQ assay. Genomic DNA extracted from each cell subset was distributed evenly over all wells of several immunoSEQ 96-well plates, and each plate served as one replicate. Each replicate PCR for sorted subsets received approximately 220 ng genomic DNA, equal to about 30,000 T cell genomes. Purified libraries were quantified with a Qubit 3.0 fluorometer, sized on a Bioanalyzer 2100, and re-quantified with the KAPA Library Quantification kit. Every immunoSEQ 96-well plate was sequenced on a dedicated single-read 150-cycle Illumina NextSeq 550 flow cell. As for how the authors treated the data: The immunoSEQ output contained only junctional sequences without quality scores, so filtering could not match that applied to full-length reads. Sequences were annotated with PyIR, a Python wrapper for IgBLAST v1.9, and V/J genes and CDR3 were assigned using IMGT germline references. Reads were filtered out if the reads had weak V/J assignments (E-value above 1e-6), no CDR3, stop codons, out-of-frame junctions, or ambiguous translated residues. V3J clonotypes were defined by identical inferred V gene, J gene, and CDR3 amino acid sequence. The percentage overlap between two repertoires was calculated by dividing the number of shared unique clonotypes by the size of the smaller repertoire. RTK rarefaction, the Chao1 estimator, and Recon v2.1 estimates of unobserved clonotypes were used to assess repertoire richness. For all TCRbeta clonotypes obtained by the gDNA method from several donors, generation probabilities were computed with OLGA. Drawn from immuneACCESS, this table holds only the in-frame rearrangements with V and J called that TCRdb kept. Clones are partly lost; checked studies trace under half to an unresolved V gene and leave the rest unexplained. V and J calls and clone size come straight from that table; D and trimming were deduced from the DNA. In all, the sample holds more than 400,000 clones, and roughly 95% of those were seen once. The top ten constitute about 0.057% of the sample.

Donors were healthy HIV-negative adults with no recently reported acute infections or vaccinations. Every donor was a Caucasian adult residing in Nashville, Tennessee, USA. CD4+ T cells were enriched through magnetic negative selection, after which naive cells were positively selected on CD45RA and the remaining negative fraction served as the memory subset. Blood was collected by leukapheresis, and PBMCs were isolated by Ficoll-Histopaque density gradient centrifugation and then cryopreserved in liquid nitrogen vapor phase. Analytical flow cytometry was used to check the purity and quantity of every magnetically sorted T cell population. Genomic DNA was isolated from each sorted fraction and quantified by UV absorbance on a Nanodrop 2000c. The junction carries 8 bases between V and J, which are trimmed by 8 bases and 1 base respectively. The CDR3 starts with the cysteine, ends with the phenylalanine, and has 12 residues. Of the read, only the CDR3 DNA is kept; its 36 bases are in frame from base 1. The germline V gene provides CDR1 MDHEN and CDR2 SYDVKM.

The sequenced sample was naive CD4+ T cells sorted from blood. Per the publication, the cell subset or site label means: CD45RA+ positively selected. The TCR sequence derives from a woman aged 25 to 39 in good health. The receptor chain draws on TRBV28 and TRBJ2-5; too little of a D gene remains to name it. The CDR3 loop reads CASEGFQETQYF. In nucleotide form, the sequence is TGTGCCAGCGAAGGCTTCCAAGAGACCCAGTACTTC.